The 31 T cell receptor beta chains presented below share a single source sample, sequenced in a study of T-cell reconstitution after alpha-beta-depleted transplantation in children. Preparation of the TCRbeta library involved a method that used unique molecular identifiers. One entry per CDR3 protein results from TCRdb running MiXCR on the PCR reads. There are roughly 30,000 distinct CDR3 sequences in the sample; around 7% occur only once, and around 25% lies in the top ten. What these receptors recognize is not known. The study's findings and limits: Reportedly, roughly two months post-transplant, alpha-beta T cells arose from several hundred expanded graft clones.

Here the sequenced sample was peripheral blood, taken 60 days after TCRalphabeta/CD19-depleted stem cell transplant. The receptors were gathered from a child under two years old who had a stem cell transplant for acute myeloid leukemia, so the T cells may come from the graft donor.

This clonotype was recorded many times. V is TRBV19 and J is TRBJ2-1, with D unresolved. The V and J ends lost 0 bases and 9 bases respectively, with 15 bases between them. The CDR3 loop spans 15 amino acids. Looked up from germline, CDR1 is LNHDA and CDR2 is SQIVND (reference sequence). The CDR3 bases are TGTGCCAGTAGTATAGATCCCACCATCGGTGTTGAGCAGTTCTTC. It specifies CASSIDPTIGVEQFF.

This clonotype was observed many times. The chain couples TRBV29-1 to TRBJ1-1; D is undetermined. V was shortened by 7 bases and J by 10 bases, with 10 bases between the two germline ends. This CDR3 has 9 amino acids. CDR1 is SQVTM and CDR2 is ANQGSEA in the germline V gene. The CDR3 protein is CSDGIGAFF. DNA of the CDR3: TGCAGCGACGGGATTGGAGCTTTCTTT.

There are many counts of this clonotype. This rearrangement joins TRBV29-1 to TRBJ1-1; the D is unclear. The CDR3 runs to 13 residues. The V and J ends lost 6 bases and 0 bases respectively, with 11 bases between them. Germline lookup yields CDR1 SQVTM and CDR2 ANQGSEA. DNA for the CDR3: TGCAGCGTCTTAGGATTCATGAACACTGAAGCTTTCTTT. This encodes CSVLGFMNTEAFF.

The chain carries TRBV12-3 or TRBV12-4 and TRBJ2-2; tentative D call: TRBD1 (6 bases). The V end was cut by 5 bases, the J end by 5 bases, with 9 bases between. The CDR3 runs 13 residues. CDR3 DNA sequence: TGTGCCAGCAGTCGGACAGAAACCGGGGAGCTGTTTTTT. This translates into CASSRTETGELFF.

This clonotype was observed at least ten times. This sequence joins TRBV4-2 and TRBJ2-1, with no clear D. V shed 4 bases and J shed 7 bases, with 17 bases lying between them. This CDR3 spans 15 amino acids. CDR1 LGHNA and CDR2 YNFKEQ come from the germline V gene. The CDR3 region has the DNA TGTGCCAGCAGCCTTTATGTCCCCGGCCCGAATGAGCAGTTCTTC. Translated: CASSLYVPGPNEQFF.

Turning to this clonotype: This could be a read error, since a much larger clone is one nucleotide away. DNA for the CDR3: TGTGCCAGCAGCTTAGAAGGAAAGTACCAAAACATTCAGTACTTC. The encoded protein is CASSLEGKYQNIQYF. The chain uses TRBV7-9 and TRBJ2-4, with D uncertain. V lost 1 base and J 5 bases, leaving 12 bases between the germline ends. In germline, CDR1 is SEHNR, CDR2 FQNEAQ (reference sequence). The CDR3 length is 15 residues.

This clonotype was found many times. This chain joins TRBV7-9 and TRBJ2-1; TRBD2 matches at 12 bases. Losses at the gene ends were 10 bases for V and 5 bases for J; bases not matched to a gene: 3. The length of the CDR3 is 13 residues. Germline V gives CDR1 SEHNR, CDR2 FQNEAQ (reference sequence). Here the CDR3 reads CATRTSGDNEQFF. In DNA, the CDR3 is TGTGCCACCCGGACTAGCGGGGACAATGAGCAGTTCTTC.

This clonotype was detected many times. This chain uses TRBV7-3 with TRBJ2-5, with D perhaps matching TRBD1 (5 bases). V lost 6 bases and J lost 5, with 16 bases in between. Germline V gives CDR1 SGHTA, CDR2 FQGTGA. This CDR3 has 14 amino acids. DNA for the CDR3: TGTGCCAGCAGGTCAACAGGTCCCCGGGAGACCCAGTACTTC. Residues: CASRSTGPRETQYF.

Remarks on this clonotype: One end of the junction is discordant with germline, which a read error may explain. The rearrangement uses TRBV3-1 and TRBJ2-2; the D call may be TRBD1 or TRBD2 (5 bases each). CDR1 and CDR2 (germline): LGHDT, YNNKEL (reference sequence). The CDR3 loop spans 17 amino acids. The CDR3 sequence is CACSLGSGQPLTGELFF. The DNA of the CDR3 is TGTGCCTGCAGCCTGGGTTCGGGGCAGCCACTCACCGGGGAGCTGTTTTTT.

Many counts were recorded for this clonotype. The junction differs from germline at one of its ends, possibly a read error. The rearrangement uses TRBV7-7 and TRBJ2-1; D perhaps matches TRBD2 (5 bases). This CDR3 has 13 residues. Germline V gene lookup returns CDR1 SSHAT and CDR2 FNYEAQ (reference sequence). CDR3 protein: CASSWGVYNEQFF. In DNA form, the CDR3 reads TGTGCTAGCAGCTGGGGAGTATACAATGAGCAGTTCTTC.

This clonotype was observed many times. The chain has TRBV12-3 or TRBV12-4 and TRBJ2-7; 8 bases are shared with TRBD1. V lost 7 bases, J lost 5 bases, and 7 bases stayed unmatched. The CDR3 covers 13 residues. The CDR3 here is CASNADREDEQYF. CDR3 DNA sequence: TGTGCCAGCAACGCGGACAGGGAGGACGAGCAGTACTTC.

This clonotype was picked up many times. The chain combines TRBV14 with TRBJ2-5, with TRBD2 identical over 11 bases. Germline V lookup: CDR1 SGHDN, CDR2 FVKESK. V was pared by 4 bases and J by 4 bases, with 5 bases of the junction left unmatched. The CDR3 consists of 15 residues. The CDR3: CASSPRTSGRETQYF. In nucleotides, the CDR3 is TGTGCCAGCAGCCCCCGGACTAGCGGGCGAGAGACCCAGTACTTC.

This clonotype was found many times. The CDR3 loop is CASSPGGGQPQHF. CDR3 bases: TGTGCCAGCAGCCCAGGGGGCGGACAGCCCCAGCATTTT. The rearrangement uses TRBV7-9 and TRBJ1-5; 8 nucleotides align to TRBD1. CDR1 SEHNR and CDR2 FQNEAQ come from the germline V gene (reference sequence). There are 13 residues in the CDR3. V was clipped by 5 bases and J by 7 bases; unmatched bases: 4.

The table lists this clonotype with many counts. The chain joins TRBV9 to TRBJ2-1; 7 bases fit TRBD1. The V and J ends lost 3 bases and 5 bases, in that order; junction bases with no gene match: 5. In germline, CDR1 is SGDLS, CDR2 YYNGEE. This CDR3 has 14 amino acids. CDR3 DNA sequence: TGTGCCAGCAGCGGGACACAGGGGCACAATGAGCAGTTCTTC. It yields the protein CASSGTQGHNEQFF. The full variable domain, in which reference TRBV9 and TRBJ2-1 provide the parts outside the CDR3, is DSGVTQTPKHLITATGQRVTLRCSPRSGDLSVYWYQQSLDQGLQFLIQYYNGEERAKGNILERFSAQQFPDLHSELNLSSLELGDSALYFCASSGTQGHNEQFFGPGTRLTVL.

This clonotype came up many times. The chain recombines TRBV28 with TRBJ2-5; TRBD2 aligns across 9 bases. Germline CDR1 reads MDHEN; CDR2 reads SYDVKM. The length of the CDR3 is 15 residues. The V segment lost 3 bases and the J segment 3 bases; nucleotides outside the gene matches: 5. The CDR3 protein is CASSLLAGGEETQYF. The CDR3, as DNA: TGTGCCAGCAGTTTGTTGGCGGGAGGGGAAGAGACCCAGTACTTC. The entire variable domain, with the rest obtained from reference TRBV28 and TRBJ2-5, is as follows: DVKVTQSSRYLVKRTGEKVFLECVQDMDHENMFWYRQDPGLGLRLIYFSYDVKMKEKGDIPEGYSVSREKKERFSLILESASTNQTSMYLCASSLLAGGEETQYFGPGTRLLVL.

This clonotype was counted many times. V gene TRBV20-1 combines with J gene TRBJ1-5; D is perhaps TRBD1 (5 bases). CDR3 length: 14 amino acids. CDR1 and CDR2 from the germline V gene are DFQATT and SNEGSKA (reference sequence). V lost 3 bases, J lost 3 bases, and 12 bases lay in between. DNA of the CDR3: TGCAGTGCTAGTGTGGGACGGATCAATCAGCCCCAGCATTTT. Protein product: CSASVGRINQPQHF.

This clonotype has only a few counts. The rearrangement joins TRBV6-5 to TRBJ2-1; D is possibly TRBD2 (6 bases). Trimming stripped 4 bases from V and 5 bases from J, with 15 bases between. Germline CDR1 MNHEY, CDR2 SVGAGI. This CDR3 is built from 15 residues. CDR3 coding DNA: TGTGCCAGCAGTTTGACTAGATTTCCGAACAATGAGCAGTTCTTC. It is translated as CASSLTRFPNNEQFF.

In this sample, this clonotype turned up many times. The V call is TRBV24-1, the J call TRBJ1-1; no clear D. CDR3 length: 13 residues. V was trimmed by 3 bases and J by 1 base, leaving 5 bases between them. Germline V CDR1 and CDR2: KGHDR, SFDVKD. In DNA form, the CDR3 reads TGTGCCACCAGTGATCACGAGAACACTGAAGCTTTCTTT. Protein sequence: CATSDHENTEAFF.

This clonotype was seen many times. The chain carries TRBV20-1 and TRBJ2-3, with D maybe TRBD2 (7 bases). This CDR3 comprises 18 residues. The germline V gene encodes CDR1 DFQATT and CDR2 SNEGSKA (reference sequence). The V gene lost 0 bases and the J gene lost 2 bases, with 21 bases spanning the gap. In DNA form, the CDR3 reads TGCAGTGCTAGAGATGGGGGGGCTCTTCGCCATCTCACAGATACGCAGTATTTT. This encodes CSARDGGALRHLTDTQYF.

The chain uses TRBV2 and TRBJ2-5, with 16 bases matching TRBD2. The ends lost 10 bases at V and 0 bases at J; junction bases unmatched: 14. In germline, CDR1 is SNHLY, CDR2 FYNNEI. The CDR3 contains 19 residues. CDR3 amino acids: CAICFWGLAGGSYQETQYF. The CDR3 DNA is TGTGCCATCTGTTTCTGGGGACTAGCGGGGGGGTCGTACCAAGAGACCCAGTACTTC.

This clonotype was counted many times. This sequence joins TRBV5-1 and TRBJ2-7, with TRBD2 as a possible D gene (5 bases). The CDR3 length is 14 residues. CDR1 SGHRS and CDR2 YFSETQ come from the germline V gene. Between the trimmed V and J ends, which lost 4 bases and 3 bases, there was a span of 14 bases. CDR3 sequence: CASSRDLNVYEQYF. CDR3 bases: TGCGCCAGCAGCCGGGATCTGAACGTCTACGAGCAGTACTTC.

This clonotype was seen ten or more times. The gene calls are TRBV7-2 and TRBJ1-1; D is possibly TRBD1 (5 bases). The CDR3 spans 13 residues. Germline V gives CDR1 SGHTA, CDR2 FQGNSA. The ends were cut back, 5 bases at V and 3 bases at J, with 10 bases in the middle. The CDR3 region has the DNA TGTGCCAGCAGCCCCAGGGTATACACTGAAGCTTTCTTT. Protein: CASSPRVYTEAFF.

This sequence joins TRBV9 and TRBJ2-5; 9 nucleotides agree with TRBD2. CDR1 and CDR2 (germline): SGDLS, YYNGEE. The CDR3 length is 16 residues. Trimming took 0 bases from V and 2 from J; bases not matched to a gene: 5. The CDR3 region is CASSVGLAGTQETQYF. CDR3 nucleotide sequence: TGTGCCAGCAGCGTAGGTCTAGCGGGGACTCAAGAGACCCAGTACTTC. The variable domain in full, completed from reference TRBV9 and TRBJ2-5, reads DSGVTQTPKHLITATGQRVTLRCSPRSGDLSVYWYQQSLDQGLQFLIQYYNGEERAKGNILERFSAQQFPDLHSELNLSSLELGDSALYFCASSVGLAGTQETQYFGPGTRLLVL.

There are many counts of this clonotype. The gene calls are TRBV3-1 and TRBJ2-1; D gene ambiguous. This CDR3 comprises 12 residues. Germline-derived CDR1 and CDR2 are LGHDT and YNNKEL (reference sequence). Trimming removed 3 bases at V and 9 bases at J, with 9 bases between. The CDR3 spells CASSHLSGEQFF. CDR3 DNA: TGTGCCAGCAGCCACCTATCGGGTGAGCAGTTCTTC.

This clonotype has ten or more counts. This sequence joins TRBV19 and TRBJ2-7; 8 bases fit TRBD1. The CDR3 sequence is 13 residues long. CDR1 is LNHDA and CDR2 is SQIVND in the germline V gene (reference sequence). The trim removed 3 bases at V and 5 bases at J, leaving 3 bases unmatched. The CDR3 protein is CASSIWTGNEQYF. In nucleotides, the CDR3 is TGTGCCAGTAGTATTTGGACAGGGAACGAGCAGTACTTC. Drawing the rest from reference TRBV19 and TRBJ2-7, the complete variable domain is DGGITQSPKYLFRKEGQNVTLSCEQNLNHDAMYWYRQDPGQGLRLIYYSQIVNDFQKGDIAEGYSVSREKKESFPLTVTSAQKNPTAFYLCASSIWTGNEQYFGPGTRLTVT.

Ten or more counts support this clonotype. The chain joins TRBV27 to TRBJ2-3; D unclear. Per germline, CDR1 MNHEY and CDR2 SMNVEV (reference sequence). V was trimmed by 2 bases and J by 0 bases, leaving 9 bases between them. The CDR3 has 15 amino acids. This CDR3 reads CASSLNDPSTDTQYF. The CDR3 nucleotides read TGTGCCAGCAGTTTAAACGATCCTAGCACAGATACGCAGTATTTT.

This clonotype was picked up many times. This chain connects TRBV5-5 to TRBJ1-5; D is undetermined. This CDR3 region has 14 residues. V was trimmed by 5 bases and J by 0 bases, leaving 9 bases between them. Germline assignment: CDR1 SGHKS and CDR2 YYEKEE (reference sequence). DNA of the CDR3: TGTGCCAGCAGTCCCGGGGTTAGCAATCAGCCCCAGCATTTT. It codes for CASSPGVSNQPQHF.

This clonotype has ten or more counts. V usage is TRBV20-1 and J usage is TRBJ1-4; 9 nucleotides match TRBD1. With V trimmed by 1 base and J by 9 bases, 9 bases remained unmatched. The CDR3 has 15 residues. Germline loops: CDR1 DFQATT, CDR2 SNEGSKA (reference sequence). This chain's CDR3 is CSARGPTGQGKKLFF. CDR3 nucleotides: TGCAGTGCTAGAGGCCCGACGGGACAGGGAAAAAAACTGTTTTTT.

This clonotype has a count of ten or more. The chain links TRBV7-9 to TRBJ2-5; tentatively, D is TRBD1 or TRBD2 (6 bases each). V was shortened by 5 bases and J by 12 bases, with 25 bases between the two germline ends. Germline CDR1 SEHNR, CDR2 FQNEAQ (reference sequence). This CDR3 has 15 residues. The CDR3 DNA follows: TGTGCCAGCAGCCGGAAGGGGGGCCTCTTTAGCCAGAAGTACTTC. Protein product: CASSRKGGLFSQKYF. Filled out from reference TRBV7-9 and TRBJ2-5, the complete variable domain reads DTGVSQNPRHKITKRGQNVTFRCDPISEHNRLYWYRQTLGQGPEFLTYFQNEAQLEKSRLLSDRFSAERPKGSFSTLEIQRTEQGDSAMYLCASSRKGGLFSQKYFGPGTRLLVL.

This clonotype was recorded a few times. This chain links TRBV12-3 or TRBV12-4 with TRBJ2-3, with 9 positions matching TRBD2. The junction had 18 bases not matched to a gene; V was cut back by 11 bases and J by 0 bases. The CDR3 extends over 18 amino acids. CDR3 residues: CACCGPRLAETSTDTQYF. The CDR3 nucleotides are TGTGCCTGCTGCGGGCCCCGACTAGCGGAGACTAGCACAGATACGCAGTATTTT.

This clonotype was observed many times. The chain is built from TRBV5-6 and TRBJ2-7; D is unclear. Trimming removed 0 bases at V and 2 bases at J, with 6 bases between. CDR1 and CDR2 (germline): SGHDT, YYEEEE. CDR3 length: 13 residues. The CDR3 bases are TGTGCCAGCAGCTTGGGGTCAGCCTACGAGCAGTACTTC. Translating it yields CASSLGSAYEQYF. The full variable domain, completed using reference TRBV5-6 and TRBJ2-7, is DAGVTQSPTHLIKTRGQQVTLRCSPKSGHDTVSWYQQALGQGPQFIFQYYEEEERQRGNFPDRFSGHQFPNYSSELNVNALLLGDSALYLCASSLGSAYEQYFGPGTRLTVT.